The T cell receptor (beta chain) under discussion was sequenced for a study of chemoradiotherapy in HPV16-positive cancers. For the study at large: Candidate HPV-specific T-cell clones and common TCR motifs came from functional assays in a couple of HPV16-positive patients.

Study results and caveats: HPV-specific T cells were functionally defined from only a couple of HPV16-positive patients. Non-HPV-specific T cells did not expand in tumors during treatment, whereas candidate HPV-specific clones and E7-related motifs did.

This table comes from immunoSEQ multiplex PCR, and its TCRdb copy is limited to in-frame clones, with some not included. The sample has 3,000 to 3,500 clones, 79% seen once; the top ten hold more than 9%. V was pared by 5 bases and J by 8 bases, with 19 bases between. Germline V CDR1 and CDR2: MGHRA, YSYEKL. This CDR3 comprises 15 residues. Repeated repertoire sampling spanned the course of chemoradiotherapy. As to this clone: The antigen is undetermined.

The clonotype was recovered from a human donor with HPV-associated anogenital cancer. Sequencing was performed on tumor tissue, taken from a patient who underwent chemoradiotherapy. V is TRBV4-1 and J is TRBJ2-1; weak D call: TRBD1 (8 bases). Here the CDR3 DNA reads TGCGCCAGCAGCTCGCCAGGGGGCCGGGGGGATGAGCAGTTCTTC. Protein: CASSSPGGRGDEQFF.